This TCR beta chain was sequenced during a study of spatial heterogeneity in lung cancer. As to time point: blood at routine non-recurrence follow-up after resection. TCRdb recomputed calls from the 5' RACE reads with MiXCR, one row per CDR3 protein. The table has 20,000 or so distinct CDR3 sequences, approximately 9.1% seen once; the top ten hold 36%. The input for sequencing was PBMCs, taken at follow-up. The sequence derives from a female donor with early-stage non-small cell lung cancer.

The CDR3 loop is CASNQGPNTGELFF. The CDR3 nucleotides read TGTGCCAGCAATCAGGGGCCGAACACCGGGGAGCTGTTTTTT. The chain recombines TRBV7-3 with TRBJ2-2; D perhaps matches TRBD1 (6 bases). The CDR3 covers 14 residues. V lost 7 bases to trimming and J lost 0 bases, with 9 bases between them. Germline V gene lookup returns CDR1 SGHTA and CDR2 FQGTGA.